These 32 T cell receptor beta chains were sequenced from one sample in a study of cytomegalovirus exposure and HLA in healthy donors. The PCR made use of 60 Vbeta and 13 Jbeta primers. Generated by immunoSEQ multiplex PCR, the TCRdb table keeps only in-frame clones and is missing some. The data show some 200,000 clones, roughly four fifths seen once. The sample taken for sequencing was PBMCs. These receptors came from a woman aged 25 to 39 in good health and CMV-seronegative.

As regards this clone: One end of the junction varies from germline; a read error may be responsible. The genes are TRBV5-1 and TRBJ2-4; 7 bases align to TRBD1. This CDR3 is built from 15 residues. CDR1 is SGHRS and CDR2 is YFSETQ in the germline V gene. CDR3 nucleotides: TGCGCCAGCAGCTTGAACAGGGGAACCCAAAACAGTCAGTACTTC. Encoded protein: CASSLNRGTQNSQYF. Variable domain in full (rest from reference TRBV5-1 and TRBJ2-4): KAGVTQTPRYLIKTRGQQVTLSCSPISGHRSVSWYQQTPGQGLQFLFEYFSETQRNKGNFPGRFSGRQFSNSRSEMNVSTLELGDSALYLCASSLNRGTQNSQYFGAGTRLSVL.

The CDR3 region is CASSPPGQGGNSPLHF. In nucleotides, the CDR3 is TGTGCCAGTAGTCCCCCCGGACAGGGTGGGAATTCACCCCTCCACTTT. V gene TRBV19 combines with J gene TRBJ1-6, with 8 bases aligning to TRBD1. Unmatched junction bases numbered 10, after V lost 5 bases and J lost 7 bases. The CDR3 totals 16 residues. Germline V gene sequence: CDR1 LNHDA, CDR2 SQIVND (reference sequence).

This CDR3 reads CASSLRDTEAFF. For the CDR3, the DNA is TGTGCCAGCAGCTTGCGGGACACTGAAGCTTTCTTT. The chain has TRBV5-8 and TRBJ1-1; D not resolved. Looked up from germline, CDR1 is SGHTS and CDR2 is YDEGEE. CDR3 length equals 12 residues. The ends were cut back, 1 base at V and 3 bases at J, with 4 bases in the middle.

The J gene is TRBJ2-7, the V gene TRBV7-2, with 9 bases that match TRBD2. Germline trimming cut 2 bases from V and 4 bases from J; bases unmatched to any gene: 6. The CDR3 runs to 15 residues. The germline CDR1 and CDR2 sequences are SGHTA and FQGNSA. In DNA form, the CDR3 reads TGTGCCAGCAGCTTAACCGGGACTAGCAGTTACGAGCAGTACTTC. Amino acid sequence: CASSLTGTSSYEQYF.

CDR3 residues: CSVTQGKVATDTQYF. CDR3 nucleotide sequence: TGCAGCGTTACACAGGGGAAGGTCGCAACAGATACGCAGTATTTT. The chain joins TRBV29-1 to TRBJ2-3, with 7 nucleotides matching TRBD1. The CDR3 consists of 15 residues. With V trimmed by 5 bases and J by 3 bases, 11 bases remained unmatched. The V gene's germline CDR1 is SQVTM and CDR2 ANQGSEA.

V and J are TRBV7-2 and TRBJ2-3; D is uncertain. The CDR3 runs 14 residues. Per the germline V gene, CDR1 is SGHTA and CDR2 is FQGNSA. The V gene lost 2 bases and the J gene lost 4 bases, with 10 bases spanning the gap. CDR3 nucleotides: TGTGCCAGCAGCTTATCCGGAGAGGCAGATACGCAGTATTTT. This codes for CASSLSGEADTQYF.

The CDR3 coding sequence is TGTGCCAGCAGTCTCCGGGACAGGGGAACCGGGGAGCTGTTTTTT. Its translation is CASSLRDRGTGELFF. The V call is TRBV27, the J call TRBJ2-2; 10 positions agree with TRBD1. This CDR3 is 15 amino acids long. V lost 5 bases, J lost 5 bases, and 5 bases stayed unmatched. Germline CDR1 reads MNHEY; CDR2 reads SMNVEV (reference sequence).

The chain couples TRBV27 to TRBJ2-5; TRBD1 might be the D (6 bases). With 1 base removed from V and 3 bases from J, the gap between germline ends came to 12 bases. The CDR3 runs 15 residues. Germline loops: CDR1 MNHEY, CDR2 SMNVEV (reference sequence). The CDR3 here is CASSLYGGREETQYF. The CDR3 coding sequence is TGTGCCAGCAGTTTATATGGGGGCCGAGAAGAGACCCAGTACTTC.

The V and J genes are TRBV28 and TRBJ1-1; 12 bases fit TRBD1. Per germline, CDR1 MDHEN and CDR2 SYDVKM. The CDR3 spans 13 residues. Trimming cost V 5 bases and J 14 bases; bases outside gene matches: 9. The CDR3 DNA sequence: TGTGCCAGCAGTGGGGGACAGGGGGCGTCGCGATTCTTT. Translation gives CASSGGQGASRFF.

The V gene is TRBV28, the J gene TRBJ1-5; 8 nucleotides agree with TRBD1. The CDR3 is 15 residues long. The J segment lost 5 bases and the V segment lost 5 bases, leaving 8 bases of the junction unmatched. Germline CDR1 is MDHEN and CDR2 is SYDVKM. The CDR3 sequence: CASSPPDRVDQPQHF. Written as DNA, the CDR3 is TGTGCCAGCAGTCCTCCGGACAGGGTCGATCAGCCCCAGCATTTT.

V is TRBV27 and J is TRBJ2-1; 10 positions agree with TRBD2. CDR3 length: 16 amino acids. Germline V CDR1 and CDR2: MNHEY, SMNVEV (reference sequence). The V and J ends lost 2 bases and 3 bases, in that order; junction bases with no gene match: 4. CDR3 region: CASSLTSGINYNEQFF. CDR3 DNA sequence: TGTGCCAGCAGTTTAACTAGCGGGATCAACTACAATGAGCAGTTCTTC.

As regards this clone: The CDR3 carries no conserved terminal phenylalanine or tryptophan, so it likely arises from a read error. V is TRBV2 and J is TRBJ2-7; 9 bases map to TRBD2. The trim removed 1 base at V and 4 bases at J, leaving 14 bases unmatched. This CDR3 comprises 18 residues. Germline V gene sequence: CDR1 SNHLY, CDR2 FYNNEI. The CDR3 spells CASSEEGGWLAGIYEQYL. The CDR3 region has the DNA TGTGCCAGCAGTGAAGAGGGGGGGTGGCTAGCGGGAATTTACGAGCAGTACCTC.

V is TRBV6-1 and J is TRBJ2-7; D is possibly TRBD2 (6 bases). CDR3 length equals 15 residues. Trimming pared 7 bases from V and 2 bases from J, leaving 18 bases between. The germline gives CDR1 MNHNS, CDR2 SASEGT. CDR3 bases: TGTGCCAGCACTCAATCGAGCGGGTACCCCTACGAGCAGTACTTC. Its protein is CASTQSSGYPYEQYF.

This clone showed up just a few times. J is TRBJ2-7 and V is TRBV11-2, with 13 bases identical to TRBD2. V shed 0 bases, J shed 5 bases, and the junction held 4 bases outside the gene matches. CDR1 SGHAT and CDR2 FQNNGV come from the germline V gene. This CDR3 has 16 residues. In DNA form, the CDR3 reads TGTGCCAGCAGCTTAGACTGGACTAGCGGGGGTCACGAGCAGTACTTC. This sequence encodes CASSLDWTSGGHEQYF.

The chain's CDR3 is CASSQVIKSGANVLTF. CDR3 DNA: TGCGCCAGCAGCCAAGTAATAAAATCTGGGGCCAACGTCCTGACTTTC. The rearrangement links TRBV4-3 to TRBJ2-6; the D is unclear. The CDR3 consists of 16 residues. Germline CDR1 is LGHNA and CDR2 is YSLEER. Trimming took 1 base from V and 1 from J, leaving 8 bases between them.

V and J are TRBV9 and TRBJ2-5; maybe TRBD1 (5 bases). The V and J ends lost 1 base and 2 bases respectively, with 9 bases between them. Germline lookup yields CDR1 SGDLS and CDR2 YYNGEE. The CDR3 covers 14 residues. The CDR3, as DNA: TGTGCCAGCAGCGTACGACAGCCTCAAGAGACCCAGTACTTC. It codes for CASSVRQPQETQYF.

A single count supports this clone. V gene TRBV7-8 combines with J gene TRBJ1-1; 7 bases match TRBD1. The length of the CDR3 is 14 residues. CDR1 SGHVS and CDR2 FQNEAQ come from the germline V gene. Trimming removed 2 bases from V and 2 bases from J; junction bases left unmatched: 2. The CDR3 loop reads CASSLQGGNTEAFF. The CDR3 DNA is TGTGCCAGCAGCTTACAGGGGGGCAACACTGAAGCTTTCTTT.

The chain joins TRBV7-3 to TRBJ2-5; TRBD2 matches 11 bases. V shed 5 bases and J 4 bases; nucleotides not matched to a gene: 6. CDR1 is SGHTA and CDR2 is FQGTGA in the germline V gene. The CDR3 sequence is 15 residues long. The CDR3 nucleotides are TGTGCCAGCAGCGATCTAGCGGGAGGCCTAGAGACCCAGTACTTC. It is translated as CASSDLAGGLETQYF.

The chain recombines TRBV28 with TRBJ2-2; TRBD1 agrees at 8 bases. This CDR3 contains 18 residues. The V and J ends lost 4 bases and 4 bases, in that order; junction bases with no gene match: 14. Germline CDR1 MDHEN, CDR2 SYDVKM. The CDR3 nucleotides are TGTGCCAGCAGTTACGTTTTCGGACAGGGAGTGATCACCGGGGAGCTGTTTTTT. Translated: CASSYVFGQGVITGELFF.

The chain is built from TRBV2 and TRBJ2-2; 7 bases line up with TRBD2. Germline-derived CDR1 and CDR2 are SNHLY and FYNNEI. This CDR3 has 15 amino acids. The ends lost 6 bases at V and 7 bases at J; junction bases unmatched: 11. DNA for the CDR3: TGTGCCAGCAGGGGAACAAGCGGGATTATCGGGGAGCTGTTTTTT. Protein product: CASRGTSGIIGELFF.

The chain links TRBV2 to TRBJ2-2; D possibly corresponds to TRBD2 (6 bases). Germline lookup yields CDR1 SNHLY and CDR2 FYNNEI. CDR3 length equals 12 residues. The ends were cut back, 7 bases at V and 5 bases at J, with 8 bases in the middle. DNA for the CDR3: TGTGCCAGCATTGCGGGAACCGGGGAGCTGTTTTTT. Residues: CASIAGTGELFF. Drawing the rest from reference TRBV2 and TRBJ2-2, the complete variable domain is EPEVTQTPSHQVTQMGQEVILRCVPISNHLYFYWYRQILGQKVEFLVSFYNNEISEKSEIFDDQFSVERPDGSNFTLKIRSTKLEDSAMYFCASIAGTGELFFGEGSRLTVL.

This chain joins TRBV10-2 and TRBJ1-6; 11 positions match TRBD1. The CDR3 totals 16 residues. CDR1 is WSHSY and CDR2 is SAAADI in the germline V gene. V trimming: 3 bases; J trimming: 9 bases; junction bases outside the gene matches: 7. The CDR3 loop reads CASSERTGGEGSPLHF. As DNA, the CDR3 is TGCGCCAGCAGTGAAAGGACAGGGGGCGAGGGTTCACCCCTCCACTTT.

This clone was counted only a few times. J is TRBJ2-1 and V is TRBV21-1; the table's D call, TRBD1, has no DNA check behind it. TRBV21-1 is a listed pseudogene. The CDR3 is 14 amino acids. The CDR3 nucleotides read TGTGCCAGCAGCAATGAGGACAGGGTCAATGAGCAGTTCTTC. The encoded protein is CASSNEDRVNEQFF.

J is TRBJ2-1 and V is TRBV28, with D tentatively TRBD2 (6 bases). The CDR3 has 14 residues. Germline CDR1 MDHEN, CDR2 SYDVKM. V was trimmed by 6 bases and J by 6 bases, leaving 15 bases between them. DNA of the CDR3: TGTGCCAGCAGGTTCAGGACTACAACCAATGAGCAGTTCTTC. Amino acids: CASRFRTTTNEQFF.

The chain carries TRBV6-6 and TRBJ2-7; no definite D call. CDR3 length: 13 amino acids. The V gene lost 2 bases and the J gene lost 1 base, with 6 bases spanning the gap. The germline V gene encodes CDR1 MNHNY and CDR2 SVGAGI (reference sequence). CDR3 sequence reads: CASSYGQSYEQYF. In DNA, the CDR3 is TGTGCCAGCAGTTACGGGCAGTCCTACGAGCAGTACTTC.

The genes are TRBV5-4 and TRBJ1-6; no definite D call. V lost 0 bases, J lost 0 bases, and 10 bases lay in between. The CDR3 consists of 17 residues. CDR1 and CDR2 from the germline V gene are SGHNT and YYREEE (reference sequence). The CDR3 DNA follows: TGTGCCAGCAGCTTGGATTCGCGTAGCTCCTATAATTCACCCCTCCACTTT. Translating it yields CASSLDSRSSYNSPLHF.

The chain uses TRBV6-5 and TRBJ1-2, with D possibly TRBD1 on 6 matching bases. The length of the CDR3 is 12 residues. Germline CDR1 MNHEY, CDR2 SVGAGI. Trimming cost V 5 bases and J 6 bases, with 10 bases left between them. The CDR3 is CASSRTAHGYTF. The CDR3 region has the DNA TGTGCCAGCAGTCGGACAGCCCATGGCTACACCTTC.

The V gene is TRBV5-1, the J gene TRBJ1-1; TRBD1 might be the D (6 bases). V lost 0 bases to trimming and J lost 3 bases, with 6 bases between them. Germline values: CDR1 SGHRS, CDR2 YFSETQ. The CDR3 is made up of 13 amino acids. CDR3 protein: CASSLDRDTEAFF. CDR3 in DNA: TGCGCCAGCAGCTTGGACAGGGACACTGAAGCTTTCTTT.

A single count supports this clone. The rearrangement joins TRBV7-7 to TRBJ2-1; 7 positions match TRBD2. The V gene's germline CDR1 is SSHAT and CDR2 FNYEAQ (reference sequence). V gave up 1 base and J gave up 7 bases; unmatched junction bases: 7. This CDR3 has 15 amino acids. The CDR3 loop reads CASSLGRAGVNEQFF. CDR3 nucleotide sequence: TGTGCCAGCAGCTTAGGTAGGGCGGGGGTGAATGAGCAGTTCTTC.

The chain links TRBV5-6 to TRBJ2-3; D gene unclear. This CDR3 is 15 amino acids long. V was cut by 1 base and J by 5 bases, with 14 bases left in between. Germline V gives CDR1 SGHDT, CDR2 YYEEEE. The CDR3: CASSLNGHGEDTQYF. The DNA of the CDR3 is TGTGCCAGCAGCTTGAATGGGCATGGTGAAGATACGCAGTATTTT.

In its sample, this clone was seen once. The CDR3 protein is CASSRRDLTDTQYF. CDR3 nucleotides: TGTGCCAGCAGCAGGAGGGACCTCACAGATACGCAGTATTTT. The V call is TRBV7-3, the J call TRBJ2-3, with D tentatively TRBD2 (6 bases). Germline V gene sequence: CDR1 SGHTA, CDR2 FQGTGA. The CDR3 sequence is 14 residues long. V shed 5 bases and J shed 2 bases, with 11 bases lying between them.

The chain uses TRBV7-9 and TRBJ1-1; D gene unclear. Germline lookup yields CDR1 SEHNR and CDR2 FQNEAQ (reference sequence). The V gene lost 3 bases and the J gene lost 5 bases, with 16 bases spanning the gap. The CDR3 loop spans 15 amino acids. CDR3 nucleotide sequence: TGTGCCAGCAGCTTTATCAGTGAGGCGGGAACTGAAGCTTTCTTT. Amino acids: CASSFISEAGTEAFF.